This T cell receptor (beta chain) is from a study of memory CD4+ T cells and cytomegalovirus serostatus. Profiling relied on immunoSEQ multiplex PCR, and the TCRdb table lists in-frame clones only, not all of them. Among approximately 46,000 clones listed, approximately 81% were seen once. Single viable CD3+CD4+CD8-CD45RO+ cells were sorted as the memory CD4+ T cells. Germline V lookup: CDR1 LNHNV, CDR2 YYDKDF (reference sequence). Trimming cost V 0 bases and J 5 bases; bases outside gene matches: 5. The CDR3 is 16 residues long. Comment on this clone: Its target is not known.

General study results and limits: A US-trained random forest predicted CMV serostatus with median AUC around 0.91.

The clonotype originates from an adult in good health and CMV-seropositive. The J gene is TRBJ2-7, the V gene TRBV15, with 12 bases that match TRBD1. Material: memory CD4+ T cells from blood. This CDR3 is CATSRDEGQGADEQYF. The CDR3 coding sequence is TGTGCCACCAGCAGAGACGAGGGACAGGGGGCCGACGAGCAGTACTTC.